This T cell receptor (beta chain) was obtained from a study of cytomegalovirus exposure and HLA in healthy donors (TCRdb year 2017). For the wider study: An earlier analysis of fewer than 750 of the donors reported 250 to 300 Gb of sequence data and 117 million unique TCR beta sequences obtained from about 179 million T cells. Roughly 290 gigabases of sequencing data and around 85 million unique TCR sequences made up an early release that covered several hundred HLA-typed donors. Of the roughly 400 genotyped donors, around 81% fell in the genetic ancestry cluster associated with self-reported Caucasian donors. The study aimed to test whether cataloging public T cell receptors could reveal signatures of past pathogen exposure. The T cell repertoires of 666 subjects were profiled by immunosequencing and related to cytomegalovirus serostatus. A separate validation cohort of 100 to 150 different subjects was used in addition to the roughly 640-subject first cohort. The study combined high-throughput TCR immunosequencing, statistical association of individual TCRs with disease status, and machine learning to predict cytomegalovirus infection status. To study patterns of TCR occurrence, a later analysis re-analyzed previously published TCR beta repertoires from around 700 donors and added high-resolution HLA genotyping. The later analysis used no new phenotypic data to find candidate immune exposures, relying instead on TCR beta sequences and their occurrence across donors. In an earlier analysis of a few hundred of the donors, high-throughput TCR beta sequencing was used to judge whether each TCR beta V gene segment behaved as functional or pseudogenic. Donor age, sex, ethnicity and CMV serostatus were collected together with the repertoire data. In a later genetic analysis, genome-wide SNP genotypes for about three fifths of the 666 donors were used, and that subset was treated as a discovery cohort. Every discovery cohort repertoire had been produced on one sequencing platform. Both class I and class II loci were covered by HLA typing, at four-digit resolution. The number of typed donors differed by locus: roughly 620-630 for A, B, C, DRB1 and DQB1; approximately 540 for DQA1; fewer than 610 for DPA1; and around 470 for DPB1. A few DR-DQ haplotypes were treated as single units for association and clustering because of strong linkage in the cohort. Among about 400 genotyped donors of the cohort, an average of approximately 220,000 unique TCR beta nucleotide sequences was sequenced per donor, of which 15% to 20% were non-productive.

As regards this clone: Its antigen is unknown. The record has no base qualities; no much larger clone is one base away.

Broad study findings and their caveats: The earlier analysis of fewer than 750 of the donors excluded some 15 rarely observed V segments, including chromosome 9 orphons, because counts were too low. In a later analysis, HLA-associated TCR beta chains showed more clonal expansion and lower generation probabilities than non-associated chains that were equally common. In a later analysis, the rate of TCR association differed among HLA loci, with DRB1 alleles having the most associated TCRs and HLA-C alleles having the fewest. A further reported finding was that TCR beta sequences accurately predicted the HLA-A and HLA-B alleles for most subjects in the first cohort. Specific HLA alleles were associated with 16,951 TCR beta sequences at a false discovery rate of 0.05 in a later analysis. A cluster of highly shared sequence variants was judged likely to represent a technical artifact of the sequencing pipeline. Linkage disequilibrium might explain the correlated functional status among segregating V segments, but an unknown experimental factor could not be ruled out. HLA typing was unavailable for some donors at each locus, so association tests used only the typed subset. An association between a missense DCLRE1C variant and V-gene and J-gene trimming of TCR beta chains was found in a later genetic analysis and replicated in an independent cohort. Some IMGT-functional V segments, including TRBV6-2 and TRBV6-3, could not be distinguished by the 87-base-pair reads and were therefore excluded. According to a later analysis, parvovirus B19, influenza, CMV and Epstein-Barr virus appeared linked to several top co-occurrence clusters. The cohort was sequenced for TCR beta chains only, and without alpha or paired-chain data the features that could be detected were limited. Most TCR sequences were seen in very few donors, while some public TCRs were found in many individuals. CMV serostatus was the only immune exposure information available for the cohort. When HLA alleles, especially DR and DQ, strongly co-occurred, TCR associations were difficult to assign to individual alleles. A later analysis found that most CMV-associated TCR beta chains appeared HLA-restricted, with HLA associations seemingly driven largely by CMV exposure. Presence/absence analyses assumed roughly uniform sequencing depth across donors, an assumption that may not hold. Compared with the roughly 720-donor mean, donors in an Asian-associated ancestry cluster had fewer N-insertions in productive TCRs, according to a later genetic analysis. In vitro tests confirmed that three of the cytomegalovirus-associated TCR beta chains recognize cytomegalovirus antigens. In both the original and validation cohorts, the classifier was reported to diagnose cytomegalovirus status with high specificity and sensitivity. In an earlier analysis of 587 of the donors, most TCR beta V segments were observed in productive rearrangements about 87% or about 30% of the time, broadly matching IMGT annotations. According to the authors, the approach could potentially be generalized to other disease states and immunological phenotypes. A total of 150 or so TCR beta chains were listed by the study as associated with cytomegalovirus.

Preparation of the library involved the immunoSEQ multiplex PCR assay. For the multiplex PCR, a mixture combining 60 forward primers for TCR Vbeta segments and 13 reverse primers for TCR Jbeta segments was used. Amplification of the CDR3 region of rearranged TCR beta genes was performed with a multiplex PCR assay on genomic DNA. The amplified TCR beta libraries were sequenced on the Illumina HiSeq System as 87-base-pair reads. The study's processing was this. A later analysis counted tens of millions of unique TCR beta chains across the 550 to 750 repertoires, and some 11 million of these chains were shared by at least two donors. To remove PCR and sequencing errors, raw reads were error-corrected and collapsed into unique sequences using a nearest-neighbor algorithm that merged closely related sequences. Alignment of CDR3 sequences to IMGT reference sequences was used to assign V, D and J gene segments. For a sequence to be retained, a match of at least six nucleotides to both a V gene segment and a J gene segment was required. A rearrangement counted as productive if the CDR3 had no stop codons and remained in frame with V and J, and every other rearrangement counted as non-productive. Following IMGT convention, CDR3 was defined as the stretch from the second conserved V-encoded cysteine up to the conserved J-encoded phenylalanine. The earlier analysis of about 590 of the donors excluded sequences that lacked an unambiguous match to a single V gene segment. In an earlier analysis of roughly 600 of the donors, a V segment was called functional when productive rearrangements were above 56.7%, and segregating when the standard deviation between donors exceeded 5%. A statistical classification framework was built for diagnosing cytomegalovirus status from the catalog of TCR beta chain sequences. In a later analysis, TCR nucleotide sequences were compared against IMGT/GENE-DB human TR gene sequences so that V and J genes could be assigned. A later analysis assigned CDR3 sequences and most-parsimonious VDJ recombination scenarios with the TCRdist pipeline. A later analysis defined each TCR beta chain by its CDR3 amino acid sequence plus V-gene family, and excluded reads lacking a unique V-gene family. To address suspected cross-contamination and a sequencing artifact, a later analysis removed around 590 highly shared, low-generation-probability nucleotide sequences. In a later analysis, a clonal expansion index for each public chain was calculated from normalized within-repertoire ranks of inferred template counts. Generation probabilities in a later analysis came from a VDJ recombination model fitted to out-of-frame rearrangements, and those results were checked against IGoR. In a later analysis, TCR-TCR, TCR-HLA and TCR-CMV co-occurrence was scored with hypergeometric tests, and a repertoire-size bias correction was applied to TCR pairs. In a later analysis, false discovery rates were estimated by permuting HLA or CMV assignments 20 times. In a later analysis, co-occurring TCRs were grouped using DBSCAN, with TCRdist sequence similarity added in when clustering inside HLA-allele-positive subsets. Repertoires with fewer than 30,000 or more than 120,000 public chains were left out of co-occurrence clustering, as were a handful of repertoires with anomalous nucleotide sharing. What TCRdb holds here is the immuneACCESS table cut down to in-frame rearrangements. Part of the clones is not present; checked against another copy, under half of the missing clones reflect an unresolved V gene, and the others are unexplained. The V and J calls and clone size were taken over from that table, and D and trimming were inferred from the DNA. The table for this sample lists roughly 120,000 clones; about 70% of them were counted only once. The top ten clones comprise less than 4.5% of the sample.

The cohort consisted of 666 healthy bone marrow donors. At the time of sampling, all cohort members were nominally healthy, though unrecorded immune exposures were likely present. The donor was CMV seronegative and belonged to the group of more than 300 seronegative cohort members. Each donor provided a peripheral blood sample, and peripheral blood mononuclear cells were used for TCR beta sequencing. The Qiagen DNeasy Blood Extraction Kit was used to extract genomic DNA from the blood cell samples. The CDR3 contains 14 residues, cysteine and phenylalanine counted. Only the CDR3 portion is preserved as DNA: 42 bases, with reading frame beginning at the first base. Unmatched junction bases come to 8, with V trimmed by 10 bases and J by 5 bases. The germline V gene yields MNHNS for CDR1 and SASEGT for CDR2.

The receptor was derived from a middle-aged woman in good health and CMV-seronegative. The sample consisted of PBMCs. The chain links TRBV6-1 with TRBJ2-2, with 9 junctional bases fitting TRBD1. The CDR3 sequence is CATAWTGVTGELFF. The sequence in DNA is TGTGCCACTGCCTGGACAGGGGTAACCGGGGAGCTGTTTTTT.